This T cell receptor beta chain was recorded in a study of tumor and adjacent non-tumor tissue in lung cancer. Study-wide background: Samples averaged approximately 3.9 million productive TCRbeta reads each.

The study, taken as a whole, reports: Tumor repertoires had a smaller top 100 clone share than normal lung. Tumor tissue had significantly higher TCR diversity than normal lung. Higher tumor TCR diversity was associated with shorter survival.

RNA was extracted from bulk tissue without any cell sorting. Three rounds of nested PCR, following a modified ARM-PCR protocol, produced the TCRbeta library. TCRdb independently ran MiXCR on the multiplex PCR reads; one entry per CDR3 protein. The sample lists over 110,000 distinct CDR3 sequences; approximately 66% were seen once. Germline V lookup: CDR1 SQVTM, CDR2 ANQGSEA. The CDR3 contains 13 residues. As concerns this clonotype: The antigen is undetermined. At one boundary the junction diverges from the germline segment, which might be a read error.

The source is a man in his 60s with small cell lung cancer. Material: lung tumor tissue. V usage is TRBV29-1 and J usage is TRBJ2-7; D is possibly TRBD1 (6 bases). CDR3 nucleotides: TGCAGCGTCGAAGGGGGAACCATCTACGTGCAGTACTTC. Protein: CSVEGGTIYVQYF.